Below, 20 T cell receptor beta chains from the same sample are listed, as sequenced in a study of T-cell reconstitution after alpha-beta-depleted transplantation in children. As it was prepared, the TCRbeta library received unique molecular identifiers. In TCRdb, the PCR reads were re-called with MiXCR into one record per CDR3 protein. The table has hundreds of thousands of distinct CDR3 sequences, around 13% seen once. The sequencing here drew on PBMCs from the stem cell graft donor, taken from the stem cell graft. These receptors came from a human donor who donated a stem cell graft to a child with acute lymphoblastic leukemia.

This clonotype showed up many times. This chain joins TRBV12-3 or TRBV12-4 and TRBJ1-2; possible D gene TRBD1, 5 bases. The CDR3 covers 17 residues. With 5 bases removed from V and 4 bases from J, the gap between germline ends came to 23 bases. The CDR3 spells CASSPSSRALDFYGYTF. CDR3 coding DNA: TGTGCCAGCAGTCCCTCATCCAGGGCGTTGGATTTCTATGGCTACACCTTC.

The J gene is TRBJ1-1, the V gene TRBV10-3; maybe TRBD1 (5 bases). Trimming removed 0 bases at V and 6 bases at J, with 11 bases between. The CDR3 runs 14 residues. Germline CDR1 and CDR2: ENHRY and SYGVKD. This CDR3 reads CAISESGGRPEAFF. CDR3 coding DNA: TGTGCCATCAGTGAGTCGGGGGGGAGACCTGAAGCTTTCTTT.

This clonotype was counted a few times. The chain combines TRBV5-1 with TRBJ2-1, with D possibly being TRBD1 or TRBD2 (5 bases each). V gave up 3 bases and J gave up 7 bases, with 17 bases separating them. The CDR3 extends over 15 amino acids. Germline CDR1 is SGHRS and CDR2 is YFSETQ. The chain's CDR3 is CASSSTGPHGNEQFF. In DNA form, the CDR3 reads TGCGCCAGCAGCTCGACGGGACCTCATGGAAATGAGCAGTTCTTC.

In this sample, this clonotype turned up many times. This rearrangement joins TRBV6-4 to TRBJ1-4, with a weak D call TRBD1 (5 bases). The CDR3 is 19 amino acids. The germline CDR1 and CDR2 sequences are MRHNA and SNTAGT. Between the trimmed V and J ends, which lost 8 bases and 0 bases, there was a span of 25 bases. CDR3 in amino acids: CASSIVGAAGVTTNEKLFF. In nucleotides, the CDR3 is TGTGCCAGCTCTATTGTCGGGGCTGCCGGGGTTACAACTAATGAAAAACTGTTTTTT.

A remark on this clonotype: Just one base apart from a much larger clone, this may be a read error. The genes are TRBV12-3 or TRBV12-4 and TRBJ1-2; 9 positions match TRBD1. This CDR3 has 14 amino acids. CDR3 DNA: TGTGCCAGCATTTTAAACAGGGGGCCAGCCGGCTACACCTTC. Translated, it gives CASILNRGPAGYTF.

This sequence joins TRBV29-1 and TRBJ2-5; D unresolved. Trimming took off 6 bases at V and 1 base at J, with 12 bases between the two ends. CDR3 length: 13 amino acids. Germline assignment: CDR1 SQVTM and CDR2 ANQGSEA. DNA for the CDR3: TGCAGCGTCGATACGGAACTCCAAGAGACCCAGTACTTC. Translating gives CSVDTELQETQYF. Drawing the rest from reference TRBV29-1 and TRBJ2-5, the complete variable domain is SAVISQKPSRDICQRGTSLTIQCQVDSQVTMMFWYRQQPGQSLTLIATANQGSEATYESGFVIDKFPISRPNLTFSTLTVSNMSPEDSSIYLCSVDTELQETQYFGPGTRLLVL.

The chain joins TRBV11-1 to TRBJ2-6; D ambiguous. CDR1 and CDR2 (germline): SGHAT, FQDESV (reference sequence). This CDR3 is 18 amino acids long. Trimming cost V 1 base and J 0 bases, with 13 bases left between them. The CDR3 region is CASSLVQVFYSGANVLTF. In DNA, the CDR3 is TGTGCCAGCAGCTTAGTGCAGGTCTTTTACTCTGGGGCCAACGTCCTGACTTTC.

This clonotype was found a few times. This chain connects TRBV7-8 to TRBJ1-2; no clear D. The CDR3 length is 17 residues. The V end was cut by 5 bases, the J end by 4 bases, with 23 bases between. Germline values: CDR1 SGHVS, CDR2 FQNEAQ. The chain's CDR3 is CASSPEVNSKLPYGYTF. The DNA of the CDR3 is TGTGCCAGCAGCCCTGAGGTTAACAGTAAGCTTCCCTATGGCTACACCTTC.

In this sample, this clonotype turned up once. A much larger clone lies one base from this, so it may be a read error. Given the absence of the conserved phenylalanine or tryptophan at the CDR3 end, a read error is likely. This chain joins TRBV5-1 and TRBJ2-1, with D hard to call. Germline V lookup: CDR1 SGHRS, CDR2 YFSETQ. The CDR3 totals 13 residues. Trimming cost V 1 base and J 9 bases, with 11 bases left between them. The CDR3 sequence: CASSLRPGREQFS. In DNA form, the CDR3 reads TGCGCCAGCAGCTTGCGGCCCGGGCGTGAGCAGTTCTCC.

At least ten counts were recorded for this clonotype. The CDR3 loop is CASSSRAGTSNNEQFF. The CDR3 DNA is TGTGCCAGCAGCTCTAGGGCCGGGACATCTAACAATGAGCAGTTCTTC. The chain has TRBV7-4 and TRBJ2-1, with D possibly TRBD1 on 6 matching bases. Germline V gives CDR1 SGHVT, CDR2 SQSDAQ. The CDR3 is 16 residues long. Trimming removed 4 bases at V and 5 bases at J, with 18 bases between.

This clonotype was recorded a few times. The J gene is TRBJ1-1, the V gene TRBV4-3; the D gene is possibly TRBD1 (6 bases). V dropped 2 bases and J dropped 5 bases, with 15 bases sitting between them. Germline V lookup: CDR1 LGHNA, CDR2 YSLEER. The CDR3 loop spans 15 amino acids. The CDR3 nucleotides are TGCGCCAGCAGCCAACTCGGGGGCAGGGAGACTGAAGCTTTCTTT. Its translation: CASSQLGGRETEAFF.

A remark on this clonotype: A much larger clone sits a single nucleotide away, making a read error possible. This is likely a read error, given that the CDR3 carries no conserved phenylalanine or tryptophan at its end. The chain has TRBV7-2 and TRBJ2-7; 8 positions agree with TRBD2. The CDR3 contains 15 residues. The trim removed 1 base at V and 5 bases at J, leaving 7 bases unmatched. CDR1 and CDR2 from the germline V gene are SGHTA and FQGNSA. In DNA, the CDR3 is TGTGCCAGCAGCTTAGATGGAGCGGGAGTGGACGAGCAGTACTAC. The encoded protein is CASSLDGAGVDEQYY.

The table lists this clonotype with many counts. The chain couples TRBV5-1 to TRBJ2-3; TRBD1 matches at 7 bases. Germline CDR1 reads SGHRS; CDR2 reads YFSETQ. The length of the CDR3 is 14 residues. Trimming at V came to 4 bases and at J to 3 bases, leaving 5 bases not matched to a gene. The CDR3 nucleotides are TGCGCCAGCAGCGGGAACAGGGGTACAGATACGCAGTATTTT. It specifies CASSGNRGTDTQYF.

This clonotype has a count of ten or more. This chain uses TRBV20-1 with TRBJ2-1; D remains unclear. The CDR3 has 15 amino acids. V lost 2 bases, J lost 0 bases, and 11 bases lay in between. Germline-derived CDR1 and CDR2 are DFQATT and SNEGSKA (reference sequence). CDR3 loop: CSARSGESSYNEQFF. The DNA of the CDR3 is TGCAGTGCTAGATCCGGTGAGAGCTCCTACAATGAGCAGTTCTTC.

This clonotype was seen ten or more times. This chain joins TRBV9 and TRBJ2-7; D is perhaps TRBD1 (5 bases). V lost 1 base and J lost 5, with 22 bases in between. Germline V gene lookup returns CDR1 SGDLS and CDR2 YYNGEE. The length of the CDR3 is 17 residues. DNA of the CDR3: TGTGCCAGCAGCGTAAGTTCGCTGGGTAAGGGGTCTCACGAGCAGTACTTC. Protein product: CASSVSSLGKGSHEQYF.

This clonotype was counted many times. V gene TRBV3-1 combines with J gene TRBJ2-1; 7 bases are shared with TRBD2. The CDR3 consists of 14 residues. The V segment lost 4 bases and the J segment 7 bases; nucleotides outside the gene matches: 7. Germline assignment: CDR1 LGHDT and CDR2 YNNKEL (reference sequence). The CDR3 coding sequence is TGTGCCAGCAGCCGGCCGGGGGGAATGAATGAGCAGTTCTTC. Translated: CASSRPGGMNEQFF.

This rearrangement joins TRBV7-9 to TRBJ2-1; the D gene is possibly TRBD1 (5 bases). Trimming shortened V by 9 bases and J by 7 bases, and 10 bases separated the two germline ends. Germline loops: CDR1 SEHNR, CDR2 FQNEAQ (reference sequence). The CDR3 has 11 amino acids. The CDR3 DNA follows: TGTGCCAGTCTCAACAGGAATGAGCAGTTCTTC. Amino acids: CASLNRNEQFF.

This clonotype was seen at least ten times. The chain links TRBV4-2 to TRBJ2-3; 10 positions agree with TRBD2. J was trimmed by 2 bases and V by 1 base; bases with no gene match: 6. The CDR3 runs to 17 residues. CDR1 and CDR2 (germline): LGHNA, YNFKEQ. The CDR3 DNA sequence: TGTGCCAGCAGCCAAGTCGGAGCGGGGGGGTCCACAGATACGCAGTATTTT. It yields the protein CASSQVGAGGSTDTQYF.

This clonotype was picked up many times. The chain employs TRBV19 and TRBJ2-7; possibly TRBD1 for D (5 bases). Germline CDR1 and CDR2: LNHDA and SQIVND (reference sequence). This CDR3 has 14 residues. Trimming removed 5 bases at V and 0 bases at J, with 11 bases between. The CDR3 sequence is CASSGNRLSYEQYF. CDR3 DNA sequence: TGTGCCAGTAGTGGGAACAGGCTCTCCTACGAGCAGTACTTC.

As for this clonotype: A much larger clone differs from this one at a single base, so this may be a read error. The gene calls are TRBV7-7 and TRBJ2-5; TRBD1 agrees at 9 bases. The CDR3 loop spans 15 amino acids. Germline assignment: CDR1 SSHAT and CDR2 FNYEAQ (reference sequence). CDR3 nucleotide sequence: TGTGCTAGCGGCCAAAACAGGGGGCGCGGGGAGACCCAGTACTTC. The encoded protein is CASGQNRGRGETQYF.